These 19 T cell receptor beta chains were sequenced from one sample in a study of T cell changes during pregnancy in multiple sclerosis. Profiled with immunoSEQ multiplex PCR; TCRdb holds only in-frame clones, not every one. Of roughly 84,000 clones listed, 80% to 95% are singletons. The sample here was peripheral blood, taken in the third trimester of pregnancy. These receptors came from a female donor in good health, enrolled as a control in a pregnancy study.

The V call is TRBV29-1, the J call TRBJ2-7; weak D call: TRBD1 (6 bases). CDR3 size: 12 residues. The germline V and J ends were trimmed by 6 bases and 1 base, with 10 bases remaining between them. CDR1 is SQVTM, CDR2 ANQGSEA, per germline. In DNA, the CDR3 is TGCAGCGTGACCGGGACATCCTACGAGCAGTACTTC. Translating gives CSVTGTSYEQYF.

The chain carries TRBV27 and TRBJ2-3; 12 positions agree with TRBD2. Trimming cost V 5 bases and J 0 bases; bases outside gene matches: 3. This CDR3 has 16 amino acids. Germline values: CDR1 MNHEY, CDR2 SMNVEV (reference sequence). The CDR3 nucleotides read TGTGCCAGCAGTCCAGGGACTAGCGGGAGCACAGATACGCAGTATTTT. Translation: CASSPGTSGSTDTQYF.

The J gene is TRBJ2-2, the V gene TRBV9; D is unresolved. Germline values: CDR1 SGDLS, CDR2 YYNGEE. Trimming cost V 4 bases and J 1 base, with 5 bases left between them. This CDR3 has 13 residues. The CDR3: CASSRGNTGELFF. The CDR3, as DNA: TGTGCCAGCAGCCGCGGGAACACCGGGGAGCTGTTTTTT.

The chain combines TRBV25-1 with TRBJ2-1; 14 bases map to TRBD2. Losses at the gene ends were 5 bases for V and 9 bases for J; bases not matched to a gene: 12. This CDR3 comprises 17 residues. Germline values: CDR1 MGHDK, CDR2 SYGVNS. In nucleotides, the CDR3 is TGTGCCAGCAGTCCACCGGGACTAGCGGGAGTGTCCTTTGAGCAGTTCTTC. Translating gives CASSPPGLAGVSFEQFF.

The J gene is TRBJ1-3, the V gene TRBV7-8; the D is unclear. The CDR3 covers 13 residues. Germline V CDR1 and CDR2: SGHVS, FQNEAQ. V was clipped by 5 bases and J by 2 bases, with 7 bases between them. In nucleotides, the CDR3 is TGTGCCAGCAGCCCTGAGACTGGAAACACCATATATTTT. Protein product: CASSPETGNTIYF.

The CDR3 protein is CATIRTGDSYEQYF. As DNA, the CDR3 is TGTGCCACCATTAGGACAGGGGACTCCTACGAGCAGTACTTC. The chain is built from TRBV25-1 and TRBJ2-7, with 9 bases aligning to TRBD1. CDR3 length: 14 residues. The germline gives CDR1 MGHDK, CDR2 SYGVNS. V shed 10 bases, J shed 0 bases, and the junction held 7 bases outside the gene matches.

This clone has only one observation. Here the CDR3 reads CASSLSPGREHEQYF. The CDR3 DNA is TGTGCCAGCAGCCTATCCCCTGGGCGGGAGCACGAGCAGTACTTC. This chain uses TRBV4-2 with TRBJ2-7, with TRBD2 identical over 7 bases. Unmatched junction bases numbered 11, after V lost 4 bases and J lost 5 bases. The CDR3 has 15 amino acids. Germline V CDR1 and CDR2: LGHNA, YNFKEQ.

The chain combines TRBV28 with TRBJ1-1; D might be TRBD1 (6 bases). V lost 3 bases, J lost 5 bases, and 10 bases lay in between. The CDR3 has 13 amino acids. Germline assignment: CDR1 MDHEN and CDR2 SYDVKM. This CDR3 reads CASSFSRGTEAFF. CDR3 coding DNA: TGTGCCAGCAGTTTTAGTAGGGGGACTGAAGCTTTCTTT.

The table lists this clone with a count of one. The genes are TRBV7-9 and TRBJ1-2, with no clear D. With 4 bases removed from V and 4 bases from J, the gap between germline ends came to 13 bases. CDR1 is SEHNR and CDR2 is FQNEAQ in the germline V gene (reference sequence). The CDR3 is made up of 14 amino acids. CDR3 in DNA: TGTGCCAGCAGCTCCTCCCCGGGGAGCTATGGCTACACCTTC. It codes for CASSSSPGSYGYTF.

In regard to this clone: At one of its ends the junction is not consistent with the germline gene, which may arise from a read error. The rearrangement links TRBV28 to TRBJ2-2, with 7 nucleotides matching TRBD1. The CDR3 is 16 amino acids. Germline values: CDR1 MDHEN, CDR2 SYDVKM. CDR3 protein: CASSLWTGTNTGELFF. For the CDR3, the DNA is TGTGCCAGCAGTCTATGGACAGGAACGAACACCGGGGAGCTGTTTTTT.

This chain joins TRBV15 and TRBJ2-1; D is uncertain. Germline lookup yields CDR1 LNHNV and CDR2 YYDKDF (reference sequence). V dropped 0 bases and J dropped 1 base, with 10 bases sitting between them. CDR3 size: 16 residues. The CDR3 bases are TGTGCCACCAGCAGAGATTCGGCCAGGTCCTACAATGAGCAGTTCTTC. Its protein product is CATSRDSARSYNEQFF. The variable domain in full, completed from reference TRBV15 and TRBJ2-1, reads DAMVIQNPRYQVTQFGKPVTLSCSQTLNHNVMYWYQQKSSQAPKLLFHYYDKDFNNEADTPDNFQSRRPNTSFCFLDIRSPGLGDTAMYLCATSRDSARSYNEQFFGPGTRLTVL.

V and J are TRBV7-8 and TRBJ2-7; the D is unclear. V gave up 1 base and J gave up 7 bases, with 8 bases separating them. In germline, CDR1 is SGHVS, CDR2 FQNEAQ. This CDR3 is 12 amino acids long. CDR3: CASSLDRFEQYF. CDR3 nucleotide sequence: TGTGCCAGCAGCTTAGACCGGTTTGAGCAGTACTTC.

This clone was seen a few times. The rearrangement links TRBV29-1 to TRBJ1-1; D not resolved. CDR1 and CDR2 from the germline V gene are SQVTM and ANQGSEA. The V end lost 4 bases, the J end lost 5 bases, and 14 bases lay between the germline ends. The CDR3 has 13 residues. Here the CDR3 reads CSVAPLRRTEAFF. As DNA, the CDR3 is TGCAGCGTTGCCCCCTTAAGGAGGACTGAAGCTTTCTTT.

The chain combines TRBV6-1 with TRBJ2-7; 7 bases are shared with TRBD2. V trimming: 2 bases; J trimming: 6 bases; junction bases outside the gene matches: 10. Per germline, CDR1 MNHNS and CDR2 SASEGT. The CDR3 is 15 residues long. The CDR3 DNA is TGTGCCAGCAGTGAATCGGCGGGAGATAAAGGCGAGCAGTACTTC. This codes for CASSESAGDKGEQYF.

The CDR3 DNA sequence: TGTGCCAGTACCAGCCGAGAGGACAGGGGGTCTAACTATGGCTACACCTTC. The encoded protein is CASTSREDRGSNYGYTF. The rearrangement links TRBV19 to TRBJ1-2, with TRBD1 identical over 10 bases. V lost 7 bases, J lost 0 bases, and 11 bases stayed unmatched. Germline loops: CDR1 LNHDA, CDR2 SQIVND (reference sequence). The CDR3 runs to 17 residues.

This chain links TRBV7-9 with TRBJ2-7; possible D gene TRBD1, 5 bases. With 4 bases removed from V and 5 bases from J, the gap between germline ends came to 9 bases. Germline V gives CDR1 SEHNR, CDR2 FQNEAQ (reference sequence). The CDR3 covers 12 residues. The CDR3 coding sequence is TGTGCCAGCAGCTGGGAAGGGGACGAGCAGTACTTC. It encodes CASSWEGDEQYF.

The chain combines TRBV30 with TRBJ1-2; 8 bases match TRBD1. The CDR3 is 14 amino acids. V lost 1 base and J lost 8; bases outside the gene matches: 9. CDR1 is GTSNPN, CDR2 SVGIG, per germline (reference sequence). In DNA, the CDR3 is TGTGCCTGGAGTGATACAGGGGGGGATCGCGGCTACACCTTC. This sequence encodes CAWSDTGGDRGYTF.

CDR3 bases: TGCGCCAGCAGCTTGGGGGACAGTTACAATGAGCAGTTCTTC. Its translation is CASSLGDSYNEQFF. The V gene is TRBV5-1, the J gene TRBJ2-1, with 7 bases aligning to TRBD1. The CDR3 has 14 residues. V lost 0 bases and J lost 4; bases outside the gene matches: 1. Germline loops: CDR1 SGHRS, CDR2 YFSETQ. Supplemented by reference TRBV5-1 and TRBJ2-1, the full variable domain reads KAGVTQTPRYLIKTRGQQVTLSCSPISGHRSVSWYQQTPGQGLQFLFEYFSETQRNKGNFPGRFSGRQFSNSRSEMNVSTLELGDSALYLCASSLGDSYNEQFFGPGTRLTVL.

Only one count was recorded for this clone. This rearrangement joins TRBV5-1 to TRBJ1-4, with a weak D call TRBD1 (5 bases). From germline, CDR1 is SGHRS and CDR2 YFSETQ. The CDR3 is 14 amino acids. Trimming shortened V by 4 bases and J by 0 bases, and 7 bases separated the two germline ends. CDR3 loop: CASSPDTTNEKLFF. The CDR3 nucleotides are TGCGCCAGCAGCCCGGACACAACTAATGAAAAACTGTTTTTT.